This T cell receptor beta chain was sequenced during a study of TIL therapy for anti-PD-1-resistant metastatic lung cancer. The libraries were made with immunoSEQ v3. Sequencing was performed with immunoSEQ multiplex PCR; in TCRdb, only in-frame clones are kept and a portion is missing. The table includes approximately 24,000 clones, roughly 72% detected once. Time point described: pre-treatment sample, taken before nivolumab and TIL therapy. Most excised metastases sampled were pleural nodules or supraclavicular lymph nodes. This clone was counted a single time. The V end lost 3 bases, the J end lost 7 bases, and 15 bases lay between the germline ends. Germline V CDR1 and CDR2: SGHTA, FQGNSA. The CDR3 totals 15 residues.

This chain joins TRBV7-2 and TRBJ1-4; D perhaps matches TRBD1 (6 bases). The sample consisted of tumor tissue, taken at baseline. The sequence was collected from a person aged 30 to 80 with non-small cell lung cancer. Here the CDR3 reads CASSLRGGLGEKLFF. CDR3 in DNA: TGTGCCAGCAGCTTGAGGGGGGGACTCGGTGAAAAACTGTTTTTT.